The 29 T cell receptor beta chains given below trace back to one sample, sequenced in a study of graft-versus-host responses after intestinal transplantation. These receptors have no known antigen. Repertoires were generated with immunoSEQ multiplex PCR, while TCRdb's copy carries only in-frame clones and drops some. The sample contains some 90,000 clones, roughly 92% of which appear only once. The sequences come from unstimulated CD4+ T cells sorted from spleen or lymph node cells, collected before intestinal transplant. The receptors were sampled from a human donor who received an intestinal transplant.

The chain recombines TRBV19 with TRBJ2-7; no definite D call. There are 13 residues in the CDR3. From germline, CDR1 is LNHDA and CDR2 SQIVND (reference sequence). With 4 bases removed from V and 0 bases from J, the gap between germline ends came to 7 bases. The CDR3 here is CASSNSLSYEQYF. The CDR3 DNA reads as TGTGCCAGTAGTAATAGCCTCTCCTACGAGCAGTACTTC.

This clone was seen a handful of times. The genes are TRBV19 and TRBJ2-1, with 10 bases aligning to TRBD2. Germline loops: CDR1 LNHDA, CDR2 SQIVND (reference sequence). CDR3 length: 16 residues. V lost 6 bases to trimming and J lost 0 bases; unmatched junction nucleotides: 5. CDR3 sequence reads: CASRHASGSSYNEQFF. CDR3 DNA: TGTGCCAGTAGGCACGCTAGCGGGAGCTCCTACAATGAGCAGTTCTTC.

The V call is TRBV28, the J call TRBJ2-7; possibly TRBD1 for D (6 bases). CDR3 length: 14 amino acids. Germline CDR1 and CDR2: MDHEN and SYDVKM. V was cut by 6 bases and J by 4 bases, with 16 bases left in between. The CDR3 DNA reads as TGTGCCAGCAGCCCACACGACAGGTGGTACGAGCAGTACTTC. Protein: CASSPHDRWYEQYF.

This sequence joins TRBV4-2 and TRBJ2-1; TRBD2 matches 10 bases. The CDR3 has 16 amino acids. Germline V gene lookup returns CDR1 LGHNA and CDR2 YNFKEQ. The J segment lost 5 bases and the V segment lost 3 bases, leaving 7 bases of the junction unmatched. The CDR3 bases are TGTGCCAGCAGCCAGTATCTAGCGGGAGTTGACAATGAGCAGTTCTTC. It codes for CASSQYLAGVDNEQFF.

The CDR3 reads CATSRDLIVATYEQYF. The CDR3 bases are TGTGCCACCAGCAGAGATCTTATAGTAGCCACCTACGAGCAGTACTTC. V is TRBV15 and J is TRBJ2-7, with no clear D. The CDR3 has 16 residues. V lost 0 bases and J 2 bases, leaving 14 bases between the germline ends. Germline assignment: CDR1 LNHNV and CDR2 YYDKDF (reference sequence).

This chain's CDR3 is CASSLVRLADYNEQFF. CDR3 nucleotide sequence: TGTGCCAGCAGCTTAGTTCGACTAGCGGATTACAATGAGCAGTTCTTC. The rearrangement links TRBV7-9 to TRBJ2-1, with 9 bases that match TRBD2. The CDR3 is made up of 16 amino acids. J was trimmed by 4 bases and V by 1 base; bases with no gene match: 5. The germline V gene encodes CDR1 SEHNR and CDR2 FQNEAQ (reference sequence).

This clone was detected only once. The V call is TRBV25-1, the J call TRBJ1-2; TRBD1 matches 8 bases. V shed 1 base, J shed 3 bases, and the junction held 4 bases outside the gene matches. CDR1 is MGHDK and CDR2 is SYGVNS in the germline V gene. The CDR3 has 15 amino acids. The CDR3 region is CASSEFGGQDYGYTF. The CDR3 DNA reads TGTGCCAGCAGTGAATTTGGGGGACAGGACTATGGCTACACCTTC.

The rearrangement joins TRBV27 to TRBJ1-5; the match to TRBD1 covers 9 bases. CDR1 and CDR2 from the germline V gene are MNHEY and SMNVEV (reference sequence). This CDR3 has 15 amino acids. V lost 5 bases and J lost 3; bases outside the gene matches: 5. CDR3 region: CASSLNRGLNQPQHF. CDR3 in DNA: TGTGCCAGCAGTCTGAACAGGGGGCTCAATCAGCCCCAGCATTTT.

The rearrangement joins TRBV30 to TRBJ1-4; 7 nucleotides match TRBD1. The V segment lost 2 bases and the J segment 8 bases; nucleotides outside the gene matches: 8. From germline, CDR1 is GTSNPN and CDR2 SVGIG (reference sequence). CDR3 length equals 14 residues. The CDR3 DNA reads as TGTGCCTGGAGTAGTAGCAGGGGGAACGAAAAACTGTTTTTT. Its translation: CAWSSSRGNEKLFF.

The chain carries TRBV4-1 and TRBJ2-3, with 8 positions matching TRBD2. CDR3 length: 18 residues. V shed 0 bases, J shed 3 bases, and the junction held 11 bases outside the gene matches. The germline gives CDR1 MGHRA, CDR2 YSYEKL. This chain's CDR3 is CASSQDQGGTSWTDTQYF. CDR3 in DNA: TGCGCCAGCAGCCAAGACCAAGGGGGGACTAGTTGGACAGATACGCAGTATTTT.

The chain couples TRBV7-8 to TRBJ1-1, with D hard to call. The CDR3 is 16 amino acids. The germline V gene encodes CDR1 SGHVS and CDR2 FQNEAQ. V lost 2 bases and J 1 base, leaving 14 bases between the germline ends. CDR3 loop: CASSLLPDGENTEAFF. CDR3 nucleotide sequence: TGTGCCAGCAGCTTACTCCCGGACGGAGAGAACACTGAAGCTTTCTTT.

As regards this clone: The same CDR3 arises from other DNA sequences in this sample as well. This chain links TRBV5-6 with TRBJ2-7, with D hard to call. Trimming shortened V by 4 bases and J by 3 bases, and 5 bases separated the two germline ends. CDR3 length: 11 amino acids. From germline, CDR1 is SGHDT and CDR2 YYEEEE. The CDR3 DNA is TGTGCCAGCAGCGTGAACTACGAGCAGTACTTC. Translation gives CASSVNYEQYF.

This chain uses TRBV5-4 with TRBJ1-2; 9 nucleotides match TRBD1. V shed 2 bases and J 4 bases; nucleotides not matched to a gene: 6. This CDR3 has 15 amino acids. CDR1 and CDR2 from the germline V gene are SGHNT and YYREEE (reference sequence). The CDR3 nucleotides read TGTGCCAGCAGCTTACCCGGACAGGGGCCCTATGGCTACACCTTC. Protein sequence: CASSLPGQGPYGYTF.

This rearrangement joins TRBV5-1 to TRBJ2-1; the match to TRBD2 covers 8 bases. This CDR3 spans 15 amino acids. The junction had 3 bases not matched to a gene; V was cut back by 0 bases and J by 4 bases. Germline V lookup: CDR1 SGHRS, CDR2 YFSETQ. In DNA form, the CDR3 reads TGCGCCAGCAGCTTGGGACTAGCGACTTACAATGAGCAGTTCTTC. It translates to CASSLGLATYNEQFF. Looking up the rest from reference TRBV5-1 and TRBJ2-1 gives the full variable domain: KAGVTQTPRYLIKTRGQQVTLSCSPISGHRSVSWYQQTPGQGLQFLFEYFSETQRNKGNFPGRFSGRQFSNSRSEMNVSTLELGDSALYLCASSLGLATYNEQFFGPGTRLTVL.

The genes are TRBV20-1 and TRBJ2-7; D uncertain. Germline loops: CDR1 DFQATT, CDR2 SNEGSKA (reference sequence). CDR3 length equals 11 residues. V gave up 2 bases and J gave up 3 bases, with 5 bases separating them. This CDR3 is CSARQIYEQYF. In DNA, the CDR3 is TGCAGTGCTAGACAAATCTACGAGCAGTACTTC.

In its sample, this clone was seen a few times. The chain uses TRBV19 and TRBJ1-5; D perhaps matches TRBD1 (6 bases). The CDR3 has 10 amino acids. V gave up 10 bases and J gave up 15 bases, with 16 bases separating them. The germline V gene has CDR1 LNHDA and CDR2 SQIVND (reference sequence). The CDR3 DNA is TGTGCCACCCCCGGCGGACAGTGGCATTTT. Translated, it gives CATPGGQWHF.

The chain employs TRBV5-1 and TRBJ1-1, with 7 bases that match TRBD1. CDR3 length: 15 residues. The germline V gene encodes CDR1 SGHRS and CDR2 YFSETQ. Trimming at V came to 3 bases and at J to 0 bases, leaving 5 bases not matched to a gene. As DNA, the CDR3 is TGCGCCAGCAGCTCAGGACAGGTTATGAACACTGAAGCTTTCTTT. Its protein product is CASSSGQVMNTEAFF.

This clone was seen once. The chain employs TRBV6-6 and TRBJ2-7, with TRBD1 identical over 8 bases. This CDR3 region has 13 residues. V was pared by 2 bases and J by 5 bases, with 2 bases of the junction left unmatched. Germline V gives CDR1 MNHNY, CDR2 SVGAGI (reference sequence). The CDR3 region is CASSYPGQDEQYF. Here the CDR3 DNA reads TGTGCCAGCAGTTACCCGGGACAGGACGAGCAGTACTTC.

V usage is TRBV9 and J usage is TRBJ1-3; D is unclear. Trimming removed 1 base from V and 6 bases from J, with 14 bases in between. Germline V gene data show CDR1 as SGDLS and CDR2 as YYNGEE. The CDR3 is 15 amino acids. The CDR3 protein is CASSVNPRPENTIYF. The DNA for the CDR3 is TGTGCCAGCAGCGTAAACCCCAGGCCCGAAAACACCATATATTTT.

On this clone: Other DNA sequences in this sample translate to the same CDR3. The V call is TRBV11-2, the J call TRBJ2-5; 7 bases are shared with TRBD2. Trimming at V came to 1 base and at J to 4 bases, leaving 3 bases not matched to a gene. The CDR3 loop spans 14 amino acids. Germline CDR1 and CDR2: SGHAT and FQNNGV. CDR3 coding DNA: TGTGCCAGCAGCTTAGCTGGGGGGGGAGAGACCCAGTACTTC. It codes for CASSLAGGGETQYF.

The V gene is TRBV28, the J gene TRBJ1-1; D remains unclear. Germline V CDR1 and CDR2: MDHEN, SYDVKM. V dropped 5 bases and J dropped 0 bases, with 16 bases sitting between them. CDR3 length: 16 amino acids. For the CDR3, the DNA is TGTGCCAGCAGTAGCTACAGAGATCTATTGAACACTGAAGCTTTCTTT. Encoded protein: CASSSYRDLLNTEAFF. Using reference TRBV28 and TRBJ1-1 for the parts outside the CDR3, the full variable domain is DVKVTQSSRYLVKRTGEKVFLECVQDMDHENMFWYRQDPGLGLRLIYFSYDVKMKEKGDIPEGYSVSREKKERFSLILESASTNQTSMYLCASSSYRDLLNTEAFFGQGTRLTVV.

This clone was counted a single time. The chain is built from TRBV19 and TRBJ1-5; D unresolved. The germline V and J ends were trimmed by 1 base and 7 bases, with 8 bases remaining between them. The V gene's germline CDR1 is LNHDA and CDR2 SQIVND (reference sequence). The CDR3 spans 13 residues. The CDR3 region is CASSIVGRQPQHF. Written as DNA, the CDR3 is TGTGCCAGTAGTATAGTGGGGAGGCAGCCCCAGCATTTT.

The CDR3 sequence is CASTSRGAYEQYF. CDR3 nucleotide sequence: TGTGCCAGCACCTCGAGGGGGGCCTACGAGCAGTACTTC. This sequence joins TRBV6-6 and TRBJ2-7; D may match TRBD1 or TRBD2 (6 bases each). The V end was cut by 7 bases, the J end by 2 bases, with 12 bases between. The CDR3 length is 13 residues. The germline gives CDR1 MNHNY, CDR2 SVGAGI (reference sequence).

This clone was seen a few times. This chain joins TRBV2 and TRBJ2-7, with 9 bases that match TRBD2. Germline CDR1 and CDR2: SNHLY and FYNNEI. The CDR3 totals 15 residues. J lost 5 bases, V lost 1 base, and 6 bases had no gene match. CDR3 sequence (DNA): TGTGCCAGCAGTGAAGTAGCGGGAGCAGTTAACGAGCAGTACTTC. Translation gives CASSEVAGAVNEQYF.

The genes are TRBV7-9 and TRBJ1-2; D is perhaps TRBD1 (5 bases). From germline, CDR1 is SEHNR and CDR2 FQNEAQ (reference sequence). Between the trimmed V and J ends, which lost 1 base and 3 bases, there was a span of 9 bases. CDR3 length: 14 amino acids. CDR3 sequence reads: CASSLVGVHYGYTF. For the CDR3, the DNA is TGTGCCAGCAGCTTAGTAGGGGTCCACTATGGCTACACCTTC.

This rearrangement joins TRBV5-1 to TRBJ1-4; no clear D gene. This CDR3 is 14 amino acids long. Per germline, CDR1 SGHRS and CDR2 YFSETQ. V was trimmed by 4 bases and J by 8 bases, leaving 15 bases between them. CDR3 protein: CASSTREGDEKLFF. In DNA form, the CDR3 reads TGCGCCAGCAGCACCCGGGAGGGTGACGAAAAACTGTTTTTT.

In DNA form, the CDR3 reads TGTGCCAGTAGTTTGACAATCCTCTATGGCTACACCTTC. Translating it yields CASSLTILYGYTF. J is TRBJ1-2 and V is TRBV19; D is unclear. V dropped 5 bases and J dropped 4 bases, with 11 bases sitting between them. Germline CDR1 LNHDA, CDR2 SQIVND (reference sequence). There are 13 residues in the CDR3.

The genes are TRBV9 and TRBJ1-2; 7 positions agree with TRBD1. Germline CDR1 SGDLS, CDR2 YYNGEE. CDR3 length: 14 amino acids. J lost 4 bases, V lost 0 bases, and 3 bases had no gene match. CDR3 coding DNA: TGTGCCAGCAGCGTAGGCAGGGGGACCTATGGCTACACCTTC. Protein: CASSVGRGTYGYTF.

The V call is TRBV19, the J call TRBJ1-5; 8 bases fit TRBD1. This CDR3 comprises 13 residues. CDR1 is LNHDA, CDR2 SQIVND, per germline (reference sequence). With V trimmed by 10 bases and J by 2 bases, 4 bases remained unmatched. This CDR3 is CATAGQGNQPQHF. CDR3 bases: TGTGCCACCGCGGGACAGGGCAATCAGCCCCAGCATTTT. Using reference TRBV19 and TRBJ1-5 for the parts outside the CDR3, the full variable domain is DGGITQSPKYLFRKEGQNVTLSCEQNLNHDAMYWYRQDPGQGLRLIYYSQIVNDFQKGDIAEGYSVSREKKESFPLTVTSAQKNPTAFYLCATAGQGNQPQHFGDGTRLSIL.